Below, 3 T cell receptor beta chains from the same sample are listed, as sequenced in a study of blood T cells in healthy people across ages. Then a second PCR, running about 7 to 11 cycles, was carried out with a sample-barcoded 5' primer and a J-beta primer mix. TCRdb itself ran the 5' RACE reads through MiXCR, one entry per CDR3 protein. Found here are 650,000 or so distinct CDR3 sequences, 45% to 60% of them singletons; the top ten hold roughly 14%. The sequencing input was blood. Source of these receptors: a woman of 80 years or more in good health.

This chain joins TRBV28 and TRBJ2-5; D remains unclear. The V gene lost 4 bases and the J gene lost 4 bases, with 10 bases spanning the gap. The CDR3 covers 13 residues. CDR1 is MDHEN and CDR2 is SYDVKM in the germline V gene. The CDR3 DNA follows: TGTGCCAGCAGTTCTTCAGATAGAGAGACCCAGTACTTC. This gives the protein CASSSSDRETQYF.

In this sample, this clonotype turned up a few times. The V call is TRBV6-6, the J call TRBJ1-4; TRBD1 aligns across 8 bases. The CDR3 runs 15 residues. V lost 1 base, J lost 7 bases, and 5 bases stayed unmatched. Germline loops: CDR1 MNHNY, CDR2 SVGAGI (reference sequence). In DNA, the CDR3 is TGTGCCAGCAGTTACTGGGCAGGGGGCAGTGAAAAACTGTTTTTT. As protein: CASSYWAGGSEKLFF.

This clonotype has a count of ten or more. The chain recombines TRBV5-6 with TRBJ2-5; tentative D call: TRBD1 (6 bases). The CDR3 is 14 residues long. V lost 1 base and J lost 3, with 10 bases in between. Germline loops: CDR1 SGHDT, CDR2 YYEEEE. CDR3 sequence reads: CASSLWAGEETQYF. CDR3 nucleotide sequence: TGTGCCAGCAGCTTGTGGGCAGGGGAAGAGACCCAGTACTTC.